This TCR delta chain was identified during a study of gamma-delta T cells after stem cell transplantation. TCRdb re-processed the RT-PCR reads using CATT. The sample shows some 540 delta-chain clones, around 9% of them seen only once. This clone was counted between two and nine times. The protein TCRdb gives is from a much larger clone and does not agree with this DNA's translation at residue 4, likely a read error; the protein shown here comes from the DNA. V lost 5 bases and J lost 0, with 21 bases in between. This CDR3 spans 18 amino acids. Germline loops: CDR1 GEAIGNYY, CDR2 EKD. This chain uses TRDV2 with TRDJ2; tentatively, D is TRDD3 (5 bases). Sequencing was carried out using gamma-delta T cells. This clonotype was sampled from a human donor. It is not recorded whose cells these are; they may come from a transplant donor. CDR3 protein: CACGNVYSGKALTAQLFF. CDR3 DNA: TGTGCCTGTGGCAATGTCTACTCGGGGAAAGCTTTGACAGCACAACTCTTCTTT.